Following are 16 T cell receptor beta chains from one sample sequenced in a study of CD8 T cells in Susac syndrome. When the RNA was reverse transcribed, random hexamers were used with an input of roughly 0.5 to 1 ug. TCRdb called the immunoSEQ multiplex PCR reads again in MiXCR, with one record for every CDR3 protein. In the table there are approximately 180,000 distinct CDR3 sequences, around 95% of which are singletons. The specimen was CD4+ T cells from PBMCs. All receptors come from a human donor with multiple sclerosis.

V usage is TRBV7-9 and J usage is TRBJ1-6; 12 nucleotides line up with TRBD1. Germline V gene sequence: CDR1 SEHNR, CDR2 FQNEAQ (reference sequence). The ends lost 4 bases at V and 8 bases at J; junction bases unmatched: 9. The CDR3 covers 17 residues. The CDR3 coding sequence is TGTGCCAGCAGCTCAGGGACAGGGGGCCTTTTCGATTCACCCCTCCACTTT. It translates to CASSSGTGGLFDSPLHF.

This clonotype was seen only a few times. The chain carries TRBV24-1 and TRBJ1-2; D remains unclear. V gave up 3 bases and J gave up 8 bases, with 6 bases separating them. The CDR3 loop spans 11 amino acids. Germline V CDR1 and CDR2: KGHDR, SFDVKD. In nucleotides, the CDR3 is TGTGCCACCAGTGATCCTTACGGCTACACCTTC. Translated, it gives CATSDPYGYTF.

The genes are TRBV6-2 or TRBV6-3 and TRBJ1-1; no clear D gene. Trimming removed 7 bases at V and 0 bases at J, with 12 bases between. This CDR3 has 14 residues. Germline CDR1 MNHEY, CDR2 SVGEGT. The CDR3 reads CASTERVMNTEAFF. Written as DNA, the CDR3 is TGTGCCAGCACCGAGAGGGTAATGAACACTGAAGCTTTCTTT.

The chain carries TRBV29-1 and TRBJ2-3, with 7 positions matching TRBD2. The CDR3 length is 12 residues. Germline assignment: CDR1 SQVTM and CDR2 ANQGSEA. Losses at the gene ends were 6 bases for V and 6 bases for J; bases not matched to a gene: 6. The CDR3 is CSVLALTDTQYF. CDR3 nucleotides: TGCAGCGTACTAGCGCTCACGGATACGCAGTATTTT.

This chain links TRBV7-9 with TRBJ2-5, with D possibly being TRBD1 or TRBD2 (7 bases each). The CDR3 contains 14 residues. Trimming pared 4 bases from V and 4 bases from J, leaving 13 bases between. Germline CDR1 reads SEHNR; CDR2 reads FQNEAQ (reference sequence). CDR3 loop: CASSSDREGETQYF. The CDR3 DNA reads TGTGCCAGCAGCTCTGACAGGGAGGGAGAGACCCAGTACTTC. Looking up the rest from reference TRBV7-9 and TRBJ2-5 gives the full variable domain: DTGVSQNPRHKITKRGQNVTFRCDPISEHNRLYWYRQTLGQGPEFLTYFQNEAQLEKSRLLSDRFSAERPKGSFSTLEIQRTEQGDSAMYLCASSSDREGETQYFGPGTRLLVL.

Comments on this clonotype: A read error may account for a junction end that differs from germline. This rearrangement joins TRBV7-7 to TRBJ2-1, with D maybe TRBD2 (6 bases). The V gene's germline CDR1 is SSHAT and CDR2 FNYEAQ (reference sequence). CDR3 length equals 16 residues. CDR3 amino acids: CASSPSYGGTYNEQFF. The DNA of the CDR3 is TGTGCTAGCAGCCCTAGTTACGGGGGAACCTACAATGAGCAGTTCTTC.

This chain connects TRBV15 to TRBJ2-5; no reliable D call. Germline values: CDR1 LNHNV, CDR2 YYDKDF (reference sequence). The CDR3 is made up of 14 amino acids. V was shortened by 0 bases and J by 0 bases, with 5 bases between the two germline ends. CDR3 protein: CATSREYYQETQYF. CDR3 in DNA: TGTGCCACCAGCAGAGAATACTACCAAGAGACCCAGTACTTC.

The chain links TRBV7-2 to TRBJ2-1, with TRBD1 as a possible D gene (5 bases). The V end lost 4 bases, the J end lost 3 bases, and 13 bases lay between the germline ends. The CDR3 extends over 15 amino acids. Germline lookup yields CDR1 SGHTA and CDR2 FQGNSA. CDR3 in amino acids: CASSYTGRFYNEQFF. The CDR3 bases are TGTGCCAGCAGCTACACAGGACGGTTCTACAATGAGCAGTTCTTC.

The chain couples TRBV3-1 to TRBJ2-5, with D perhaps TRBD1 or TRBD2 (5 bases each). Trimming removed 3 bases from V and 5 bases from J, with 10 bases in between. This CDR3 has 13 residues. Per the germline V gene, CDR1 is LGHDT and CDR2 is YNNKEL (reference sequence). The CDR3 DNA reads TGTGCCAGCAGCCAGAGGGGAGTGGAGACCCAGTACTTC. Amino acids: CASSQRGVETQYF.

In nucleotides, the CDR3 is TGCGCCAGCAGCCAAGAACCCGGGGGAAACACCATATATTTT. Its translation: CASSQEPGGNTIYF. The V call is TRBV4-3, the J call TRBJ1-3; no definite D call. V was cut by 0 bases and J by 4 bases, with 7 bases left in between. Germline lookup yields CDR1 LGHNA and CDR2 YSLEER. The CDR3 runs 14 residues.

The chain couples TRBV6-6 to TRBJ2-7, with D unclear. The germline V and J ends were trimmed by 0 bases and 0 bases, with 12 bases remaining between them. Germline V gene lookup returns CDR1 MNHNY and CDR2 SVGAGI (reference sequence). The CDR3 is 16 residues long. For the CDR3, the DNA is TGTGCCAGCAGTTACTCTGGCGTCCGGACCTCCTACGAGCAGTACTTC. Translation gives CASSYSGVRTSYEQYF.

The V call is TRBV28, the J call TRBJ1-5, with 7 bases aligning to TRBD1. Per the germline V gene, CDR1 is MDHEN and CDR2 is SYDVKM. The CDR3 has 17 residues. V shed 1 base, J shed 0 bases, and the junction held 6 bases outside the gene matches. The CDR3 is CASSLYRQGLSNQPQHF. CDR3 bases: TGTGCCAGCAGTTTATACAGACAGGGACTTAGCAATCAGCCCCAGCATTTT. The complete variable domain, with remaining parts taken from reference TRBV28 and TRBJ1-5, reads DVKVTQSSRYLVKRTGEKVFLECVQDMDHENMFWYRQDPGLGLRLIYFSYDVKMKEKGDIPEGYSVSREKKERFSLILESASTNQTSMYLCASSLYRQGLSNQPQHFGDGTRLSIL.

The rearrangement uses TRBV28 and TRBJ2-7; weak D call: TRBD2 (6 bases). The germline V and J ends were trimmed by 5 bases and 12 bases, with 11 bases remaining between them. Germline CDR1 MDHEN, CDR2 SYDVKM. The CDR3 covers 10 residues. CDR3 protein: CASSRTSWYF. CDR3 sequence (DNA): TGTGCCAGCAGTAGAACTAGCTGGTACTTC.

The chain joins TRBV6-4 to TRBJ2-3, with a weak D call TRBD2 (6 bases). The CDR3 runs to 16 residues. Germline CDR1 is MRHNA and CDR2 is SNTAGT. V lost 0 bases and J lost 5, with 15 bases in between. The CDR3 spells CASSDSKAQAGDTQYF. CDR3 coding DNA: TGTGCCAGCAGTGACTCGAAAGCGCAAGCGGGAGATACGCAGTATTTT.

The V call is TRBV7-9, the J call TRBJ1-3; D not certain. Trimming took 1 base from V and 4 from J, leaving 8 bases between them. Germline lookup yields CDR1 SEHNR and CDR2 FQNEAQ (reference sequence). The CDR3 is 14 amino acids. The CDR3 spells CASSLEASGNTIYF. The CDR3 bases are TGTGCCAGCAGCTTAGAGGCATCGGGAAACACCATATATTTT. The full variable domain, in which reference TRBV7-9 and TRBJ1-3 provide the parts outside the CDR3, is DTGVSQNPRHKITKRGQNVTFRCDPISEHNRLYWYRQTLGQGPEFLTYFQNEAQLEKSRLLSDRFSAERPKGSFSTLEIQRTEQGDSAMYLCASSLEASGNTIYFGEGSWLTVV.

The V call is TRBV5-1, the J call TRBJ2-7; 9 bases are a match to TRBD1. V trimming: 6 bases; J trimming: 3 bases; junction bases outside the gene matches: 7. Germline V gives CDR1 SGHRS, CDR2 YFSETQ. The CDR3 runs 14 residues. Here the CDR3 reads CASKSGTGFYEQYF. The DNA for the CDR3 is TGCGCCAGCAAGTCCGGGACAGGGTTCTACGAGCAGTACTTC. Variable domain in full (rest from reference TRBV5-1 and TRBJ2-7): KAGVTQTPRYLIKTRGQQVTLSCSPISGHRSVSWYQQTPGQGLQFLFEYFSETQRNKGNFPGRFSGRQFSNSRSEMNVSTLELGDSALYLCASKSGTGFYEQYFGPGTRLTVT.